The 6 T cell receptor beta chains presented below share a single source sample, sequenced in a study of blood T cell repertoires in COVID-19. Using immunoSEQ multiplex PCR, the repertoire was profiled, and TCRdb retains in-frame clones only, with some absent. The sample has 300,000 to 400,000 clones; less than 90% are singletons. Sequenced input: PBMCs or T cells enriched from blood (not recorded which). These receptors came from a woman aged 30 to 39 who had recovered from COVID-19.

The J gene is TRBJ2-1, the V gene TRBV7-2, with 9 positions matching TRBD2. The CDR3 sequence is 15 residues long. Germline assignment: CDR1 SGHTA and CDR2 FQGNSA. V was clipped by 1 base and J by 9 bases; unmatched bases: 7. The CDR3 DNA follows: TGTGCCAGCAGCTTAGTAGCGGGGGCGTATGGTGAGCAGTTCTTC. Translating it yields CASSLVAGAYGEQFF.

This chain links TRBV28 with TRBJ1-1; D is perhaps TRBD1 (5 bases). Germline CDR1 and CDR2: MDHEN and SYDVKM. This CDR3 region has 15 residues. V lost 6 bases and J lost 6, with 20 bases in between. CDR3: CASSLPDRFYPEAFF. The CDR3 DNA follows: TGTGCCAGCAGCCTACCCGACAGATTCTATCCTGAAGCTTTCTTT.

The V and J genes are TRBV28 and TRBJ1-6; the match to TRBD1 covers 7 bases. CDR3 length: 16 amino acids. Trimming at V came to 4 bases and at J to 4 bases, leaving 7 bases not matched to a gene. Germline-derived CDR1 and CDR2 are MDHEN and SYDVKM. The CDR3 loop is CASSSRRDSYNSPLHF. In DNA form, the CDR3 reads TGTGCCAGCAGTTCTCGCCGGGACAGTTATAATTCACCCCTCCACTTT.

This clone was recorded a few times. The chain recombines TRBV28 with TRBJ1-2, with 9 nucleotides matching TRBD1. The CDR3 is made up of 16 amino acids. J was trimmed by 7 bases and V by 1 base; bases with no gene match: 10. Per germline, CDR1 MDHEN and CDR2 SYDVKM. The CDR3 DNA reads TGTGCCAGCAGTTTATTCACCCTTACAGGGGGCGGTGGCTACACCTTC. Amino acid sequence: CASSLFTLTGGGGYTF.

The chain couples TRBV5-1 to TRBJ2-6; D uncertain. Per germline, CDR1 SGHRS and CDR2 YFSETQ. The V gene lost 0 bases and the J gene lost 0 bases, with 10 bases spanning the gap. There are 17 residues in the CDR3. The DNA for the CDR3 is TGCGCCAGCAGCTTGGTAGAGGCAGCCTCTGGGGCCAACGTCCTGACTTTC. Amino acid sequence: CASSLVEAASGANVLTF.

The genes are TRBV30 and TRBJ1-2; 8 nucleotides line up with TRBD1. Germline CDR1 GTSNPN, CDR2 SVGIG (reference sequence). V lost 3 bases and J lost 8; bases outside the gene matches: 8. The CDR3 is 13 amino acids. CDR3 nucleotide sequence: TGTGCCTGGAGGAAACAGGGGGATGGAGGCTACACCTTC. This gives the protein CAWRKQGDGGYTF. Full variable domain (rest looked up from reference TRBV30 and TRBJ1-2): SQTIHQWPATLVQPVGSPLSLECTVEGTSNPNLYWYRQAAGRGLQLLFYSVGIGQISSEVPQNLSASRPQDRQFILSSKKLLLSDSGFYLCAWRKQGDGGYTFGSGTRLTVV.